This T cell receptor beta chain was retrieved from a study of chemoradiotherapy in HPV16-positive cancers. Study at large: A couple of HPV16-positive patients' cells yielded candidate HPV-specific clones and common motifs.

Germline V gene sequence: CDR1 SQVTM, CDR2 ANQGSEA. The V and J ends lost 4 bases and 4 bases respectively, with 7 bases between them. This CDR3 is 11 amino acids long. Profiled with immunoSEQ multiplex PCR; TCRdb holds only in-frame clones, not every one. Altogether fewer than 13,000 clones are present, 80% to 85% being singletons, with the ten largest covering approximately 2.4%. Concerning this clone itself: What it binds is not known.

Study outcomes and limitations: Candidate HPV-specific clones and E7-related TCR motifs grew in tumor during treatment. Functional assays defining HPV-specific T cells used only a couple of HPV16-positive patients.

Samples were taken several times over chemoradiotherapy. The receptor was isolated from a human donor with HPV-associated anogenital cancer. This chain links TRBV29-1 with TRBJ1-2; D not certain. This sample comprised blood, obtained from a patient who underwent chemoradiotherapy. CDR3: CSVAPGYGYTF. The CDR3 DNA reads as TGCAGCGTTGCTCCCGGCTATGGCTACACCTTC.